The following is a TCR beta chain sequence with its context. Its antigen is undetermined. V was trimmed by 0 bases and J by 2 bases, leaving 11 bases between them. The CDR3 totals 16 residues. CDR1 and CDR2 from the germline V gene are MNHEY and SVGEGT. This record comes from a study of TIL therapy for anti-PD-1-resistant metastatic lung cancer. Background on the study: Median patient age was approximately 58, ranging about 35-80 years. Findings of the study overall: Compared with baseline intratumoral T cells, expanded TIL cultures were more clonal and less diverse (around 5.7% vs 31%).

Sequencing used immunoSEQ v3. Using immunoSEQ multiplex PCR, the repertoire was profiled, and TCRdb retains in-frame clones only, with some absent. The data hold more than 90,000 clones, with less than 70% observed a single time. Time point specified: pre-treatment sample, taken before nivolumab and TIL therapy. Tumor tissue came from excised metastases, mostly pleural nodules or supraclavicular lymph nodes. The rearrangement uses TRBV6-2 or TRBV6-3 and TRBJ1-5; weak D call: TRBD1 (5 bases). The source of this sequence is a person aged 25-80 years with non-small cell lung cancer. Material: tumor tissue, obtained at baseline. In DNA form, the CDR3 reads TGTGCCAGCAGTTACTCTCAAGGGGCCGGCAATCAGCCCCAGCATTTT. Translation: CASSYSQGAGNQPQHF.